The sequence of this TCR beta chain was determined in a study of blood T cells in healthy people across ages. This clonotype has just a few counts. A second PCR, run for roughly 7 to 12 cycles, used a sample-barcoded 5' primer plus a J-beta primer mix. TCRdb used MiXCR to reprocess the 5' RACE reads, holding one entry per CDR3 protein. The sample has about 500,000 distinct CDR3 sequences; approximately 25% are singletons. Total RNA, at least 5.5 micrograms per sample, came from PBMCs. In germline, CDR1 is DFQATT, CDR2 SNEGSKA (reference sequence). There are 14 residues in the CDR3. V was pared by 6 bases and J by 2 bases, with 17 bases between. The same sample was also studied in work on T cells of mothers and their children.

Sequencing input: blood. The chain couples TRBV20-1 to TRBJ2-7; D gene ambiguous. The sequence was obtained from a boy younger than 18 in good health. CDR3 sequence reads: CSAQSHLRTYEQYF. CDR3 nucleotides: TGCAGTGCGCAGAGTCACCTCAGGACCTACGAGCAGTACTTC.